This is a list of T cell receptor beta chains from one sample in a study of cytomegalovirus exposure and HLA in healthy donors. Some clones are missing from TCRdb's copy, which holds only in-frame ones; the method was immunoSEQ multiplex PCR. The sample has 100,000 or so clones, just under 75% seen once. Sequencing was carried out using PBMCs. The receptors were sampled from a man aged 50-59 years in good health and CMV-seropositive. Each CDR3 is given with its conserved first and last residue. Each record gives: V gene, clone size, J gene, D gene, CDR3 DNA, CDR3 protein. D genes are given only for firm matches. Expanded clones are given a class, and other clones once, few, many or no size at all.

V: TRBV5-4; size: -; J: TRBJ1-2; D: TRBD1; DNA: TGTGCCAGCAGCGGGCGGGACAGGGATAACTATGGCTACACCTTC; CDR3: CASSGRDRDNYGYTF
V: TRBV30; size: -; J: TRBJ1-2; D: -; DNA: TGTGCCTGGAGTGTAACGAGGCAATCGGTCTATGGCTACACCTTC; CDR3: CAWSVTRQSVYGYTF
V: TRBV6-5; size: -; J: TRBJ1-4; D: TRBD1; DNA: TGTGCCAGCAGTCCTCAGACAGGGGGAAGAGAAAAACTGTTTTTT; CDR3: CASSPQTGGREKLFF
V: TRBV5-1; size: few; J: TRBJ2-5; D: TRBD1; DNA: TGCGCCAGCAGTCAAGGGACAGCCGCAGAGACCCAGTACTTC; CDR3: CASSQGTAAETQYF
V: TRBV15; size: -; J: TRBJ2-7; D: TRBD1; DNA: TGTGCCACCAGCAGAGATCGGGACAGGGCTATGTACTTC; CDR3: CATSRDRDRAMYF
V: TRBV5-1; size: -; J: TRBJ1-6; D: -; DNA: TGCGCCAGCAGCTTGGAAACGGGGGATGGGAATTCACCCCTCCACTTT; CDR3: CASSLETGDGNSPLHF
V: TRBV5-1; size: few; J: TRBJ1-1; D: -; DNA: TGCGCCAGCAGCCCCCAGGGGTGGGGAACTGAAGCTTTCTTT; CDR3: CASSPQGWGTEAFF
V: TRBV19; size: -; J: TRBJ1-1; D: TRBD1; DNA: TGTGCCAGTAGCATAATAGACAGGGCCTACATGAACACTGAAGCTTTCTTT; CDR3: CASSIIDRAYMNTEAFF
V: TRBV5-1; size: once; J: TRBJ1-4; D: TRBD1; DNA: TGCGCCAGCAGCCAATTCACAGGGGGCACGAATGAAAAACTGTTTTTT; CDR3: CASSQFTGGTNEKLFF
V: TRBV20-1; size: -; J: TRBJ1-2; D: -; DNA: TGCAGTGCTAGAAGACAGAAAGGCTACACCTTC; CDR3: CSARRQKGYTF
V: TRBV5-3; size: few; J: TRBJ1-1; D: -; DNA: TGTGCCAGAAGCCCCAGTGGGACAATGCCTTTCTTT; CDR3: CARSPSGTMPFF
V: TRBV5-8; size: -; J: TRBJ2-2; D: TRBD1; DNA: TGTGCCAGCAGCTGGGGACAGGGCGACACCGGGGAGCTGTTTTTT; CDR3: CASSWGQGDTGELFF
V: TRBV2; size: -; J: TRBJ1-2; D: -; DNA: TGTGCCAGCAGTGAGATCACCAGGGGCTCTTATGGCTACACCTTC; CDR3: CASSEITRGSYGYTF
V: TRBV7-2; size: few; J: TRBJ2-7; D: TRBD2; DNA: TGTGCCAGCAGCCCAGGGGGACTAGCGGGTTCCTACGAGCAGTACTTC; CDR3: CASSPGGLAGSYEQYF
V: TRBV27; size: -; J: TRBJ1-2; D: TRBD1; DNA: TGTGCCAGCAGTTTATACTCCGGGACAGGGGACGGCTATGGCTACACCTTC; CDR3: CASSLYSGTGDGYGYTF
V: TRBV6-4; size: -; J: TRBJ1-5; D: TRBD1; DNA: TGTGCCAGCAGTGACCCGGACAGGAGCAATCAGCCCCAGCATTTT; CDR3: CASSDPDRSNQPQHF
V: TRBV6-6; size: once; J: TRBJ2-5; D: TRBD1; DNA: TGTGCCAGCAGTTACTCGTGGGACAGGGGAGAGACCCAGTACTTC; CDR3: CASSYSWDRGETQYF
V: TRBV7-2; size: -; J: TRBJ2-7; D: TRBD2; DNA: TGTGCCAGCAGCCGACTAGCTTACGAGCAGTACTTC; CDR3: CASSRLAYEQYF
V: TRBV18; size: -; J: TRBJ1-1; D: TRBD1; DNA: TGTGCCAGCTCTCCGACAGGGGGGGACACTGAAGCTTTCTTT; CDR3: CASSPTGGDTEAFF
V: TRBV2; size: -; J: TRBJ2-5; D: TRBD1; DNA: TGTGCCAGCAGTCGACAGGGATCTGGAGAGACCCAGTACTTC; CDR3: CASSRQGSGETQYF
V: TRBV18; size: -; J: TRBJ2-1; D: -; DNA: TGTGCCAGCTCGCTTCTGACTGCAAATGAGCAGTTCTTC; CDR3: CASSLLTANEQFF
V: TRBV9; size: -; J: TRBJ2-7; D: TRBD1; DNA: TGTGCCAGCAGCGTAGGGGACAGCACCTACGAGCAGTACTTC; CDR3: CASSVGDSTYEQYF
V: TRBV20-1; size: -; J: TRBJ2-5; D: TRBD2; DNA: TGCAGTGCAGGCGGGGGGGAGACCCAGTACTTC; CDR3: CSAGGGETQYF
V: TRBV18; size: -; J: TRBJ2-1; D: -; DNA: TGTGCCAGCTCATTGACCACGGATAGCTCCAATGAGCAGTTCTTC; CDR3: CASSLTTDSSNEQFF
V: TRBV6-1; size: -; J: TRBJ1-1; D: -; DNA: TGTGCCAGCAGTGTCCTACGGGGAGGGGACACTGAAGCTTTCTTT; CDR3: CASSVLRGGDTEAFF
V: TRBV5-4; size: few; J: TRBJ1-2; D: -; DNA: TGTGCCAGCAGCGCAGACCGGGACAAAGCTAACTATGGCTACACCTTC; CDR3: CASSADRDKANYGYTF
V: TRBV2; size: -; J: TRBJ1-4; D: TRBD1; DNA: TGTGCCACTCACAGGGGAACTAATGAAAAACTGTTTTTT; CDR3: CATHRGTNEKLFF
V: TRBV4-1; size: -; J: TRBJ2-6; D: TRBD1; DNA: TGCGCCAGCGGACAGGGCACAGGGGCCAACGGCCTGACTTTC; CDR3: CASGQGTGANGLTF
V: TRBV5-4; size: once; J: TRBJ2-1; D: -; DNA: TGTGCCAGCAGCTTACAACAGGGACACAATGAGCAGTTCTTC; CDR3: CASSLQQGHNEQFF
V: TRBV4-2; size: -; J: TRBJ1-2; D: -; DNA: TGTGCCAGCAGCCAAGATATACAGGGCTATGGCTACACCTTC; CDR3: CASSQDIQGYGYTF
V: TRBV18; size: -; J: TRBJ2-3; D: TRBD2; DNA: TGTGCCAGCTCGGGGGGGGGAATAGCCACAGATACGCAGTATTTT; CDR3: CASSGGGIATDTQYF
V: TRBV7-6; size: -; J: TRBJ1-1; D: -; DNA: TGTGCCAGCAGCGTCGACTGGAACACTGAAGCTTTCTTT; CDR3: CASSVDWNTEAFF
V: TRBV5-1; size: -; J: TRBJ2-3; D: TRBD2; DNA: TGCGCCAGCAGCTTGGGGCTAGCGGGAAGCACAGATACGCAGTATTTT; CDR3: CASSLGLAGSTDTQYF
V: TRBV6-1; size: -; J: TRBJ2-1; D: TRBD2; DNA: TGTGCCAGCAGTCCCAGGACTAGCGGGGTTGGGCAGTTCTTC; CDR3: CASSPRTSGVGQFF
V: TRBV25-1; size: few; J: TRBJ2-7; D: -; DNA: TGTGCCAGCAGTGGATGGGGTAAGACAGGTAACTACGAGCAGTACTTC; CDR3: CASSGWGKTGNYEQYF
V: TRBV6-1; size: -; J: TRBJ1-1; D: -; DNA: TGTGCCAGCAGTCTTTGGGGGACAAACACTGAAGCTTTCTTT; CDR3: CASSLWGTNTEAFF
V: TRBV12-2; size: few; J: TRBJ1-1; D: -; DNA: TGTGCAAGTCGCTTTATTCTCCGCTCCCGGGACAGGGGCTCTGAAGCTTTCTTT; CDR3: CASRFILRSRDRGSEAFF
V: TRBV19; size: -; J: TRBJ2-6; D: -; DNA: TGTGCCAGTAAAACTCCTGGGGCCAACGTCCTGACTTTC; CDR3: CASKTPGANVLTF
V: TRBV19; size: -; J: TRBJ1-2; D: TRBD1; DNA: TGTGCCAGTACTCCTTCCGGGACAGGCGGCTACACCTTC; CDR3: CASTPSGTGGYTF
V: TRBV11-2; size: once; J: TRBJ2-7; D: -; DNA: TGTGCCAGCAGCTTAGGATGGCAGGGGCGGGAGCAGTACTTC; CDR3: CASSLGWQGREQYF
V: TRBV7-3; size: -; J: TRBJ2-3; D: TRBD2; DNA: TGTGCCAGCAGCTTACTAGCGGGAGGGACAGATACGCAGTATTTT; CDR3: CASSLLAGGTDTQYF
V: TRBV30; size: -; J: TRBJ2-3; D: TRBD1; DNA: TGTGCCTGGGTTTCCGGGACAGGGTTCGCAGATACGCAGTATTTT; CDR3: CAWVSGTGFADTQYF
V: TRBV10-3; size: -; J: TRBJ2-7; D: -; DNA: TGTGCCATCAGTGAACCACTGAGGGACAACTCCTACGAGCAGTACTTC; CDR3: CAISEPLRDNSYEQYF
V: TRBV19; size: -; J: TRBJ1-4; D: TRBD1; DNA: TGTGCCAGTAGTCCCCGGGACAGGGCATTTGAAAAACTGTTTTTT; CDR3: CASSPRDRAFEKLFF
V: TRBV6-4; size: -; J: TRBJ1-1; D: TRBD1; DNA: TGTGCCAGCCGACAGGGTACTGAAGCTTTCTTT; CDR3: CASRQGTEAFF
V: TRBV19; size: -; J: TRBJ2-7; D: -; DNA: TGTGCCAGTAGTATAACCGTCGGGGCGGGGAACCACTACGAGCAGTACTTC; CDR3: CASSITVGAGNHYEQYF
V: TRBV20-1; size: -; J: TRBJ2-7; D: TRBD1; DNA: TGCAGTGCTAGTTCAGGGGGGCAGTACTTC; CDR3: CSASSGGQYF
V: TRBV28; size: -; J: TRBJ1-2; D: TRBD1; DNA: TGTGCCAGCACCCGCCCCAGGGGGCAGTCGGACTATGGCTACACCTTC; CDR3: CASTRPRGQSDYGYTF
V: TRBV5-1; size: few; J: TRBJ2-7; D: -; DNA: TGCGCCAGCAGCTTGGCCAGTGTGAACGAGCAGTACTTC; CDR3: CASSLASVNEQYF
V: TRBV4-1; size: -; J: TRBJ2-7; D: TRBD1; DNA: TGCGCCAGCAGCCCCGGACAGGGTTATTACTTC; CDR3: CASSPGQGYYF
V: TRBV2; size: -; J: TRBJ1-5; D: TRBD1; DNA: TGTGCCAGCTGGTCCGGGACAGCGAACAATCAGCCCCAGCATTTT; CDR3: CASWSGTANNQPQHF
V: TRBV6-5; size: -; J: TRBJ2-1; D: TRBD2; DNA: TGTGCCAGCAGTTACGCTAGCGGGGTATACAATGAGCAGTTCTTC; CDR3: CASSYASGVYNEQFF
V: TRBV2; size: -; J: TRBJ2-7; D: TRBD2; DNA: TGTGCCAGCAGTGAATCTCTTCCGGGAGGGCCGGGGGAGCAGTACTTC; CDR3: CASSESLPGGPGEQYF
V: TRBV19; size: -; J: TRBJ2-5; D: TRBD1; DNA: TGTGCCAGTAGTATTGTCCCGGGACAGGGGCAAGAGACCCAGTACTTC; CDR3: CASSIVPGQGQETQYF
V: TRBV5-1; size: -; J: TRBJ2-7; D: -; DNA: TGCGCCAGCAGCTTGGACAGGAGAGCCTACGAGCAGTACTTC; CDR3: CASSLDRRAYEQYF
V: TRBV4-1; size: once; J: TRBJ2-5; D: -; DNA: TGCGCCAGCAGCCAAGAGCTAGCCTTGGAGACCCAGTACTTC; CDR3: CASSQELALETQYF
V: TRBV9; size: -; J: TRBJ1-5; D: -; DNA: TGTGCCAGCAGCGGGGGGAGGGGTCAGCCCCAGCATTTT; CDR3: CASSGGRGQPQHF
V: TRBV9; size: -; J: TRBJ2-6; D: TRBD1; DNA: TGTGCCAGCAGCGTAGGATTGGACAGGTATTTTTCTGGGGCCAACGGCCTGACTTTC; CDR3: CASSVGLDRYFSGANGLTF
V: TRBV19; size: -; J: TRBJ1-3; D: -; DNA: TGTGCCAGTAGTATGGGCGGACAGTCTGGAAACACCATATATTTT; CDR3: CASSMGGQSGNTIYF